Shown below are 24 T cell receptor beta chains from a single sample sequenced in a study of Ad26.COV2.S vaccination and SARS-CoV-2 variants. Documented treatment: 15 to 20 received Ad26.COV2.S at low or high dose, single or two shots; 5 received placebo; per-sample allocation not given. Samples were taken on day 63 after the first vaccine or placebo injection. TCRdb's copy holds only in-frame clones and misses some; the assay was immunoSEQ multiplex PCR. This table holds fewer than 500,000 clones, 89% found once. The sample was peripheral blood, taken in a trial of Ad26.COV2.S vaccine versus placebo. The receptors were gathered from a person between 18 and 65 years old who received the Ad26.COV2.S COVID-19 vaccine or a placebo.

The chain carries TRBV4-1 and TRBJ1-5, with D tentatively TRBD1 (5 bases). Trimming pared 0 bases from V and 4 bases from J, leaving 13 bases between. The CDR3 runs 16 residues. Per germline, CDR1 MGHRA and CDR2 YSYEKL. The CDR3 protein is CASSQDDYRRNQPQHF. CDR3 in DNA: TGCGCCAGCAGCCAAGATGATTACAGGAGAAATCAGCCCCAGCATTTT.

This chain links TRBV6-5 with TRBJ2-7; 8 bases fit TRBD2. The CDR3 loop spans 14 amino acids. Trimming at V came to 6 bases and at J to 4 bases, leaving 8 bases not matched to a gene. Germline CDR1 is MNHEY and CDR2 is SVGAGI. The CDR3 region has the DNA TGTGCCAGCAGCCGACTAGCGAAGGGATACGAGCAGTACGTC. Amino acid sequence: CASSRLAKGYEQYV.

The V call is TRBV7-3, the J call TRBJ2-1; D possibly corresponds to TRBD1 (6 bases). Trimming removed 3 bases at V and 4 bases at J, with 13 bases between. Germline CDR1 is SGHTA and CDR2 is FQGTGA. This CDR3 contains 15 residues. In DNA form, the CDR3 reads TGTGCCAGCAGCTTCGACACAGGGCAATACAATGAGCAGTTCTTC. Amino acids: CASSFDTGQYNEQFF. The full variable domain, rest sourced from reference TRBV7-3 and TRBJ2-1, is GAGVSQTPSNKVTEKGKYVELRCDPISGHTALYWYRQSLGQGPEFLIYFQGTGAADDSGLPNDRFFAVRPEGSVSTLKIQRTERGDSAVYLCASSFDTGQYNEQFFGPGTRLTVL.

The gene calls are TRBV19 and TRBJ1-1; D is ambiguous. V lost 3 bases, J lost 3 bases, and 8 bases lay in between. Per germline, CDR1 LNHDA and CDR2 SQIVND (reference sequence). The CDR3 sequence is 13 residues long. Written as DNA, the CDR3 is TGTGCCAGTAGTATCGCCCCCGACACTGAAGCTTTCTTT. This translates into CASSIAPDTEAFF. The full variable domain, in which reference TRBV19 and TRBJ1-1 provide the parts outside the CDR3, is DGGITQSPKYLFRKEGQNVTLSCEQNLNHDAMYWYRQDPGQGLRLIYYSQIVNDFQKGDIAEGYSVSREKKESFPLTVTSAQKNPTAFYLCASSIAPDTEAFFGQGTRLTVV.

This chain joins TRBV7-9 and TRBJ2-5; D is unclear. Looked up from germline, CDR1 is SEHNR and CDR2 is FQNEAQ (reference sequence). Trimming cost V 1 base and J 4 bases, with 13 bases left between them. This CDR3 is 15 amino acids long. Written as DNA, the CDR3 is TGTGCCAGCAGCTTAGACCGTAAGCGTTTAGAGACCCAGTACTTC. Residues: CASSLDRKRLETQYF.

The chain couples TRBV5-1 to TRBJ2-5, with 7 bases that match TRBD1. The trim removed 4 bases at V and 2 bases at J, leaving 8 bases unmatched. Germline V gene data show CDR1 as SGHRS and CDR2 as YFSETQ. CDR3 length: 15 residues. CDR3 DNA: TGCGCCAGCAGCACACTATCGACAGGGCAAGAGACCCAGTACTTC. Its protein is CASSTLSTGQETQYF.

The chain has TRBV11-3 and TRBJ2-1, with D tentatively TRBD2 (6 bases). CDR3 length: 12 residues. The V and J ends lost 8 bases and 6 bases respectively, with 11 bases between them. The germline CDR1 and CDR2 sequences are SGHNT and YENEEA. CDR3 loop: CASGPSVNEQFF. The CDR3 DNA follows: TGTGCCAGCGGCCCTAGCGTCAATGAGCAGTTCTTC.

The chain carries TRBV7-9 and TRBJ2-5; D gene ambiguous. V shed 6 bases and J shed 4 bases, with 9 bases lying between them. Germline V gene data show CDR1 as SEHNR and CDR2 as FQNEAQ (reference sequence). The CDR3 is 12 amino acids. CDR3 in amino acids: CASSHTRETQYF. As DNA, the CDR3 is TGTGCCAGCAGTCACACGCGAGAGACCCAGTACTTC. The full variable domain, rest sourced from reference TRBV7-9 and TRBJ2-5, is DTGVSQNPRHKITKRGQNVTFRCDPISEHNRLYWYRQTLGQGPEFLTYFQNEAQLEKSRLLSDRFSAERPKGSFSTLEIQRTEQGDSAMYLCASSHTRETQYFGPGTRLLVL.

CDR3 sequence (DNA): TGTGCCAGCAGGACCGGGACTAGTACAGATACGCAGTATTTT. Residues: CASRTGTSTDTQYF. The V and J genes are TRBV7-2 and TRBJ2-3, with TRBD2 matching 8 bases. The germline gives CDR1 SGHTA, CDR2 FQGNSA. The V and J ends lost 6 bases and 3 bases, in that order; junction bases with no gene match: 5. There are 14 residues in the CDR3.

The chain recombines TRBV6-4 with TRBJ1-1; tentatively, D is TRBD1 (5 bases). The CDR3 has 13 residues. CDR1 is MRHNA, CDR2 SNTAGT, per germline. V lost 5 bases to trimming and J lost 5 bases, with 12 bases between them. The CDR3 sequence: CASSRTPATEAFF. The DNA of the CDR3 is TGTGCCAGCAGTCGGACACCCGCGACTGAAGCTTTCTTT.

The genes are TRBV30 and TRBJ1-1; no clear D. The germline V gene has CDR1 GTSNPN and CDR2 SVGIG (reference sequence). The CDR3 runs to 15 residues. V was trimmed by 3 bases and J by 7 bases, leaving 21 bases between them. The DNA of the CDR3 is TGTGCCTGGAGCCCCGCCTCGAGGTCCTGGAATGAAGCTTTCTTT. Translated, it gives CAWSPASRSWNEAFF.

The rearrangement uses TRBV14 and TRBJ2-1; tentatively, D is TRBD1 (5 bases). Trimming removed 4 bases from V and 7 bases from J, with 17 bases in between. The length of the CDR3 is 15 residues. The V gene's germline CDR1 is SGHDN and CDR2 FVKESK. The CDR3 coding sequence is TGTGCCAGCAGCCTTTGGGGCGACGGATCGAATGAGCAGTTCTTC. Amino acid sequence: CASSLWGDGSNEQFF. The full variable domain, its missing parts supplied by reference TRBV14 and TRBJ2-1, is EAGVTQFPSHSVIEKGQTVTLRCDPISGHDNLYWYRRVMGKEIKFLLHFVKESKQDESGMPNNRFLAERTGGTYSTLKVQPAELEDSGVYFCASSLWGDGSNEQFFGPGTRLTVL.

The chain carries TRBV4-3 and TRBJ1-2, with D unclear. The CDR3 covers 20 residues. Per the germline V gene, CDR1 is LGHNA and CDR2 is YSLEER. V shed 0 bases and J shed 4 bases, with 27 bases lying between them. In DNA form, the CDR3 reads TGCGCCAGCAGCCAAGATCTGATAGGGCCGGTACGGGAACGTTCCTATGGCTACACCTTC. Its translation is CASSQDLIGPVRERSYGYTF.

J is TRBJ2-1 and V is TRBV20-1; D not certain. CDR1 and CDR2 from the germline V gene are DFQATT and SNEGSKA (reference sequence). There are 11 residues in the CDR3. V lost 6 bases and J lost 9, with 12 bases in between. The CDR3 DNA is TGCAGTGCACCCGACTGGAGTGAGCAGTTCTTC. This translates into CSAPDWSEQFF.

This chain joins TRBV4-3 and TRBJ1-1; possible D gene TRBD1, 6 bases. The germline V and J ends were trimmed by 4 bases and 4 bases, with 10 bases remaining between them. CDR1 and CDR2 from the germline V gene are LGHNA and YSLEER. The CDR3 totals 13 residues. The CDR3 protein is CASSLRGSTEAFF. The CDR3 DNA follows: TGCGCCAGCAGCCTCAGGGGTTCCACTGAAGCTTTCTTT.

A few counts support this clone. The chain combines TRBV5-1 with TRBJ1-2; possible D gene TRBD1, 5 bases. The germline V and J ends were trimmed by 0 bases and 4 bases, with 10 bases remaining between them. In germline, CDR1 is SGHRS, CDR2 YFSETQ. The length of the CDR3 is 14 residues. The CDR3 protein is CASSLEGPPYGYTF. Here the CDR3 DNA reads TGCGCCAGCAGCTTGGAGGGACCACCCTATGGCTACACCTTC.

This chain uses TRBV2 with TRBJ2-5; TRBD2 matches 13 bases. Germline-derived CDR1 and CDR2 are SNHLY and FYNNEI. The CDR3 is 14 amino acids. Unmatched junction bases numbered 5, after V lost 10 bases and J lost 3 bases. CDR3 protein: CATYGLAGEETQYF. The CDR3 nucleotides read TGTGCCACCTATGGACTAGCGGGAGAAGAGACCCAGTACTTC. Using reference TRBV2 and TRBJ2-5 for the parts outside the CDR3, the full variable domain is EPEVTQTPSHQVTQMGQEVILRCVPISNHLYFYWYRQILGQKVEFLVSFYNNEISEKSEIFDDQFSVERPDGSNFTLKIRSTKLEDSAMYFCATYGLAGEETQYFGPGTRLLVL.

This chain uses TRBV9 with TRBJ2-3; the match to TRBD2 covers 9 bases. Unmatched junction bases numbered 7, after V lost 3 bases and J lost 5 bases. The germline CDR1 and CDR2 sequences are SGDLS and YYNGEE. The CDR3 contains 15 residues. The CDR3 sequence: CASSEHSGGLDTQYF. The DNA for the CDR3 is TGTGCCAGCAGCGAACATAGCGGGGGACTAGATACGCAGTATTTT.

The rearrangement links TRBV12-3 or TRBV12-4 to TRBJ1-1, with unresolved D. CDR3 length equals 12 residues. Trimming removed 6 bases at V and 11 bases at J, with 16 bases between. The CDR3 here is CASSQRRVVAFF. The CDR3 DNA follows: TGTGCCAGCAGCCAGAGACGGGTTGTTGCTTTCTTT.

The V call is TRBV5-1, the J call TRBJ2-5; maybe TRBD2 (6 bases). CDR3 length: 16 amino acids. Germline CDR1 and CDR2: SGHRS and YFSETQ. The ends were cut back, 2 bases at V and 2 bases at J, with 16 bases in the middle. CDR3 in DNA: TGCGCCAGCAGCTTAGAACCGGGACTCGATCAAGAGACCCAGTACTTC. It encodes CASSLEPGLDQETQYF. The full variable domain, completed using reference TRBV5-1 and TRBJ2-5, is KAGVTQTPRYLIKTRGQQVTLSCSPISGHRSVSWYQQTPGQGLQFLFEYFSETQRNKGNFPGRFSGRQFSNSRSEMNVSTLELGDSALYLCASSLEPGLDQETQYFGPGTRLLVL.

The V and J genes are TRBV6-2 or TRBV6-3 and TRBJ2-5, with TRBD2 identical over 10 bases. With 4 bases clipped from V and 4 bases from J, the junction kept 12 bases outside the gene matches. The CDR3 is 17 amino acids. Germline V gene sequence: CDR1 MNHEY, CDR2 SVGEGT. CDR3 coding DNA: TGTGCCAGCAGTTTTGTGGTAGCGGGAGGAAGAAGAGAGACCCAGTACTTC. Translating it yields CASSFVVAGGRRETQYF.

This sequence joins TRBV20-1 and TRBJ2-1, with D unresolved. From germline, CDR1 is DFQATT and CDR2 SNEGSKA (reference sequence). CDR3 length equals 10 residues. The V and J ends lost 4 bases and 7 bases respectively, with 5 bases between them. The chain's CDR3 is CSATRNEQFF. Written as DNA, the CDR3 is TGCAGTGCTACTAGGAATGAGCAGTTCTTC.

V and J are TRBV7-9 and TRBJ2-1; TRBD1 might be the D (6 bases). CDR3 size: 11 residues. Germline V lookup: CDR1 SEHNR, CDR2 FQNEAQ (reference sequence). V lost 8 bases, J lost 8 bases, and 10 bases lay in between. The CDR3 bases are TGTGCCAGCGCTCAGGGGTATGAGCAGTTCTTC. Encoded protein: CASAQGYEQFF.

The table lists this clone with a count of one. The J gene is TRBJ2-7, the V gene TRBV27; D gene unclear. CDR1 and CDR2 (germline): MNHEY, SMNVEV (reference sequence). The CDR3 extends over 15 amino acids. Trimming pared 5 bases from V and 2 bases from J, leaving 16 bases between. CDR3 bases: TGTGCCAGCAGTCCCTATCTCCGGGCCGCCTACGAGCAGTACTTC. Its translation is CASSPYLRAAYEQYF.